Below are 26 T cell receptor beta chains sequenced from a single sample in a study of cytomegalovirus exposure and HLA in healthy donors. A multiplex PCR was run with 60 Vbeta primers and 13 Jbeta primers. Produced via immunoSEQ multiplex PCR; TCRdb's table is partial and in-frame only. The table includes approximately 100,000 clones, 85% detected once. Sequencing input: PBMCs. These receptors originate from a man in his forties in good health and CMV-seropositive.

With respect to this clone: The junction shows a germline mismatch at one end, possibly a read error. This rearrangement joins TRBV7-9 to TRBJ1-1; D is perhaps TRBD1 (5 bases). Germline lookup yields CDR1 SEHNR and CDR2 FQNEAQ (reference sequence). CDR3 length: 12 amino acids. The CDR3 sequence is CSSGQSNTEAFF. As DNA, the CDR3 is TGTTCCAGCGGACAATCGAACACTGAAGCTTTCTTT.

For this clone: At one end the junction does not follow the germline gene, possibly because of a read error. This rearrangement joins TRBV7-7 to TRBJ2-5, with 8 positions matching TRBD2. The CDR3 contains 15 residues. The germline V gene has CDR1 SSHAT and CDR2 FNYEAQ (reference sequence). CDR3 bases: TGTGCTAGCAGCTTAGAGTCAGGCGGGGGGGAGACCCAGTACTTC. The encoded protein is CASSLESGGGETQYF.

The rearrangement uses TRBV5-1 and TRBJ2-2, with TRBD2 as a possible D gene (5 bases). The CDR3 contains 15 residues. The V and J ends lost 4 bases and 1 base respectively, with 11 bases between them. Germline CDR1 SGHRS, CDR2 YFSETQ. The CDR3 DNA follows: TGCGCCAGCAGCCCCGGGATCCTGAACACCGGGGAGCTGTTTTTT. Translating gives CASSPGILNTGELFF.

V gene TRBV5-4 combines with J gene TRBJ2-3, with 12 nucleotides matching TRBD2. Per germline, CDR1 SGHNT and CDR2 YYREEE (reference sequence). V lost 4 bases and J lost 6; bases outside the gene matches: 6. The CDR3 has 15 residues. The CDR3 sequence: CASSPSGGATDTQYF. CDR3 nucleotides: TGTGCCAGCAGCCCTAGCGGGGGGGCTACGGATACGCAGTATTTT.

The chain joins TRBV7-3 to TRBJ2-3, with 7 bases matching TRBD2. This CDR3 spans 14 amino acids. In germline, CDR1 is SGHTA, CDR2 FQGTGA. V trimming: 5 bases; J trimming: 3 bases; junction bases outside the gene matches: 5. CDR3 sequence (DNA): TGTGCCAGCAGCCCCCAGCGGGAAACAGATACGCAGTATTTT. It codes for CASSPQRETDTQYF.

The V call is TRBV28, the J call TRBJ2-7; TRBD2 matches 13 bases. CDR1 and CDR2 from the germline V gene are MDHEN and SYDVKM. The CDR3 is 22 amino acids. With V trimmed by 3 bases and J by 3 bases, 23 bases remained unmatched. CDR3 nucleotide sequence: TGTGCCAGCAGTTTGGTTATTTCTTTGAATCGAGGACTAGCGGGAGTGAACTACGAGCAGTACTTC. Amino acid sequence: CASSLVISLNRGLAGVNYEQYF. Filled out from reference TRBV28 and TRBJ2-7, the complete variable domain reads DVKVTQSSRYLVKRTGEKVFLECVQDMDHENMFWYRQDPGLGLRLIYFSYDVKMKEKGDIPEGYSVSREKKERFSLILESASTNQTSMYLCASSLVISLNRGLAGVNYEQYFGPGTRLTVT.

In DNA form, the CDR3 reads TGCGCCAGCAGCTTAATGGCACAGGGGTCCTACGAGCAGTACTTC. Its protein is CASSLMAQGSYEQYF. The V call is TRBV5-1, the J call TRBJ2-7; 7 bases match TRBD1. Germline V gene sequence: CDR1 SGHRS, CDR2 YFSETQ. The CDR3 is 15 residues long. J lost 1 base, V lost 2 bases, and 6 bases had no gene match.

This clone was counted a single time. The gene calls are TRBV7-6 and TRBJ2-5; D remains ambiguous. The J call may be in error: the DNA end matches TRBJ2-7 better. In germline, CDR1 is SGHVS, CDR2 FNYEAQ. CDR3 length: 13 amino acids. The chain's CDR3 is CASSLAPLYEQYF. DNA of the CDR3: TGTGCCAGCAGCTTAGCCCCCCTCTACGAGCAGTACTTC.

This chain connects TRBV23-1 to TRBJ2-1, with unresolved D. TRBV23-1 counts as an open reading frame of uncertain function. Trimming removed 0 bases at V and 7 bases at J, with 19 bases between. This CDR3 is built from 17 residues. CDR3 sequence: CASSQSRPIASENEQFF. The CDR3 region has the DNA TGCGCCAGCAGTCAATCTCGACCTATCGCCTCGGAGAATGAGCAGTTCTTC.

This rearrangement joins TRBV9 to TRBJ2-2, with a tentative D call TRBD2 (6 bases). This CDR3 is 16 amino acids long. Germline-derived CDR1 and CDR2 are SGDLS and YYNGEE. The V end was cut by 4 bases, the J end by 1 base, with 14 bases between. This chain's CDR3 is CASSPRGAWNTGELFF. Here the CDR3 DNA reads TGTGCCAGCAGCCCCCGCGGGGCTTGGAACACCGGGGAGCTGTTTTTT.

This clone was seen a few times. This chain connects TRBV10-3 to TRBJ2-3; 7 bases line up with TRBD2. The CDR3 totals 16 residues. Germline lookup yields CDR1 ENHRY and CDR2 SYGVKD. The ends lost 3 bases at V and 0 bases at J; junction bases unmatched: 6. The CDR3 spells CAISDFGGSSTDTQYF. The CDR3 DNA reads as TGTGCCATCAGTGATTTCGGGGGGAGTAGCACAGATACGCAGTATTTT.

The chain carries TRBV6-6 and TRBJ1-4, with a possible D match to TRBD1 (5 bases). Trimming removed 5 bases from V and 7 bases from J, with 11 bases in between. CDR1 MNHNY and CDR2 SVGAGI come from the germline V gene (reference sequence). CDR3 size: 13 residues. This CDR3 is CASSTGGGEKLFF. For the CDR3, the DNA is TGTGCCAGCAGTACCGGGGGAGGTGAAAAACTGTTTTTT.

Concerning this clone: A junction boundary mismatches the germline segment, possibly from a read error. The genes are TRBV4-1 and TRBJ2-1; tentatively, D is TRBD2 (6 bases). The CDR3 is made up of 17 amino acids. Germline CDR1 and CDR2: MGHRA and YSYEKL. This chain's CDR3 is CASSQDPGGVPYNERFF. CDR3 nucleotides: TGCGCCAGCAGCCAAGATCCCGGGGGAGTCCCCTACAACGAGCGGTTCTTC.

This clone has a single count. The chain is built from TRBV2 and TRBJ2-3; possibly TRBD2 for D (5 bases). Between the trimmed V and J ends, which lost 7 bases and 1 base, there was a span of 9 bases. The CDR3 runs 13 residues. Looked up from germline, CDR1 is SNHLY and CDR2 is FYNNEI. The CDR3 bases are TGTGCCAGCAACGGGAAGGGCACAGATACGCAGTATTTT. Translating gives CASNGKGTDTQYF.

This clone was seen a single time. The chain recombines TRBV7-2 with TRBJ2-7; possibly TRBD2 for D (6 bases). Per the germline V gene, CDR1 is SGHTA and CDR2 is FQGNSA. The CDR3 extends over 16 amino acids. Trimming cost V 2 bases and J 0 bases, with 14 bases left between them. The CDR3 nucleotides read TGTGCCAGCAGCTTATCGGACTACCCGAGCTCCTACGAGCAGTACTTC. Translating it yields CASSLSDYPSSYEQYF. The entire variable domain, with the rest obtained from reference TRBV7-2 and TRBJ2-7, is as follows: GAGVSQSPSNKVTEKGKDVELRCDPISGHTALYWYRQSLGQGLEFLIYFQGNSAPDKSGLPSDRFSAERTGGSVSTLTIQRTQQEDSAVYLCASSLSDYPSSYEQYFGPGTRLTVT.

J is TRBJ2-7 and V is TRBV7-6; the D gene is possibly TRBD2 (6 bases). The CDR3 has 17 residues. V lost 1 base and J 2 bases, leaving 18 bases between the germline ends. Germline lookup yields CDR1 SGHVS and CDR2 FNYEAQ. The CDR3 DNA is TGTGCCAGCAGCTTAGTAGGAGGGGCCCTATCGACCTACGAGCAGTACTTC. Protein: CASSLVGGALSTYEQYF.

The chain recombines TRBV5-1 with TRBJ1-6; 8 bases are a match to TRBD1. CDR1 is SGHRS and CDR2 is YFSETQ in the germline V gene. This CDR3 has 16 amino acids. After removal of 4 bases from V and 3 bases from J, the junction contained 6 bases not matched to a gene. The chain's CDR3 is CASSPGTGDYNSPLHF. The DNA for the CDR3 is TGCGCCAGCAGCCCCGGGACAGGCGACTATAATTCACCCCTCCACTTT.

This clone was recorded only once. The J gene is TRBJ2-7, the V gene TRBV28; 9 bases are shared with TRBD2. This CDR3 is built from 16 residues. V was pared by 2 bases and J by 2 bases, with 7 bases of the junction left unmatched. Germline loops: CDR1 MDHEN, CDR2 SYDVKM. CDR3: CASSLVKASGTYEQYF. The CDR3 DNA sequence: TGTGCCAGCAGTTTAGTTAAGGCTAGCGGGACCTACGAGCAGTACTTC.

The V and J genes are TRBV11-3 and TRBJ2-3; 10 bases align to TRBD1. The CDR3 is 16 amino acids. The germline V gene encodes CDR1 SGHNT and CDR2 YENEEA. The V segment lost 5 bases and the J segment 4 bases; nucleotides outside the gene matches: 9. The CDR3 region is CASSPQPGQGPDTQYF. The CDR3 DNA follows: TGTGCCAGCAGCCCCCAACCGGGACAGGGGCCAGATACGCAGTATTTT.

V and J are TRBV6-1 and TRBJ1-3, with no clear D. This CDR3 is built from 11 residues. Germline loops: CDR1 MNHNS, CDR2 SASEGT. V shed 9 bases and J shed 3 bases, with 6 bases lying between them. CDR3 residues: CASGLGNTIYF. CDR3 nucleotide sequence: TGTGCCAGTGGCCTTGGAAACACCATATATTTT.

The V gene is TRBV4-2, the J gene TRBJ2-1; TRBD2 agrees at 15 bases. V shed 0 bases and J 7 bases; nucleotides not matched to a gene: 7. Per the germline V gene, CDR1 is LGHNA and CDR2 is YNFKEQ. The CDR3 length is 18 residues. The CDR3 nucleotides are TGTGCCAGCAGCCAAGAGGGGACCGGGACTAGCGGGGGGAATGAGCAGTTCTTC. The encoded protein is CASSQEGTGTSGGNEQFF.

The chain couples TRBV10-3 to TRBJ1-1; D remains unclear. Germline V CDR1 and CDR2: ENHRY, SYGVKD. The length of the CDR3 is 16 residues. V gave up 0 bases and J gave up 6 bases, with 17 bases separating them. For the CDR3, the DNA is TGTGCCATCAGTGAGTCGAAAGGTATGAGGTCCGCTGAAGCTTTCTTT. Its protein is CAISESKGMRSAEAFF.

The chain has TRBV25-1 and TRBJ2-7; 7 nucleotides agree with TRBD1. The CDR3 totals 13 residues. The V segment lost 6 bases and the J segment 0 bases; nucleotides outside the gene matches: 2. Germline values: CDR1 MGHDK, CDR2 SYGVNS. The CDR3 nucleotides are TGTGCCAGCAGGGCAGGGGGCTCCTACGAGCAGTACTTC. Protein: CASRAGGSYEQYF.

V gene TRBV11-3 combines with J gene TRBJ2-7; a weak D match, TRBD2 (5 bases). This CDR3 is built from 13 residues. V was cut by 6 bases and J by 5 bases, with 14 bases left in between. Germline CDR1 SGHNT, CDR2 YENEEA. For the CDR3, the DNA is TGTGCCAGCAGGCGGGCTAGGAGTGACGAGCAGTACTTC. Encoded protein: CASRRARSDEQYF.

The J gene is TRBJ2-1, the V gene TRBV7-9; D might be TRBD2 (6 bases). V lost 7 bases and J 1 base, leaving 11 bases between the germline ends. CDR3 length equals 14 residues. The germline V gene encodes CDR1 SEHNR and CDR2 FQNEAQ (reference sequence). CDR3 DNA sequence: TGTGCCAGCACCGGACTACTATCCTACAATGAGCAGTTCTTC. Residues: CASTGLLSYNEQFF.

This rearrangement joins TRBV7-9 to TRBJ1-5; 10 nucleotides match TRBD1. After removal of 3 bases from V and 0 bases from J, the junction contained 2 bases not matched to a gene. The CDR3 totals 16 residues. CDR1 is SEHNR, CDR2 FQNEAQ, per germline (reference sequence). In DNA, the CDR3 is TGTGCCAGCAGCTTGGGGGACAGGGGTAGCAATCAGCCCCAGCATTTT. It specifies CASSLGDRGSNQPQHF.